The next 5 T cell receptor beta chains were all read from a single sample in a study of T cells in Graves' hyperthyroidism and ophthalmopathy (dated by TCRdb to about 2019). The library relied on multiplex PCR. The sequencer listed for this sample is Illumina HiSeq 2000. The TCR beta CDR3 regions were amplified from RNA transcripts. The TCR CDR3 was subjected to a first round of RT-PCR using the HTBI primer set and the Qiagen OneStep RT-PCR kit. Through fastp at Q25 and MiXCR, TCRdb rebuilt clones from the public reads, retaining in-frame beta chains. For every CDR3 protein sequence, its rows merge into one entry that carries the most common genes and DNA. Counted in this sample were hundreds of thousands of distinct CDR3 sequences; roughly 37% of them appeared once. About 8.9% of the sample belongs to the ten largest clones. Sequences were obtained from blood. Receptors originate from a man younger than 30 with Graves' hyperthyroidism.

The gene calls are TRBV2 and TRBJ1-1; the match to TRBD1 covers 8 bases. CDR1 and CDR2 (germline): SNHLY, FYNNEI. The CDR3 consists of 15 residues. The junction had 8 bases not matched to a gene; V was cut back by 5 bases and J by 3 bases. As DNA, the CDR3 is TGTGCCAGCAGTATGGACAGGGAAGAGGACACTGAAGCTTTCTTT. This sequence encodes CASSMDREEDTEAFF.

Regarding this clonotype: A read error may explain this, as a much larger clone is one base away. The chain has TRBV7-8 and TRBJ1-1; D is ambiguous. The germline V gene has CDR1 SGHVS and CDR2 FQNEAQ. The CDR3 is 11 amino acids. Trimming took off 1 base at V and 8 bases at J, with 5 bases between the two ends. For the CDR3, the DNA is TGTGCCAGCAGCTTAGAGATGGAAGCTTTCTTT. Translating gives CASSLEMEAFF.

V is TRBV2 and J is TRBJ2-7; possible D gene TRBD2, 6 bases. V shed 8 bases and J shed 5 bases, with 19 bases lying between them. This CDR3 is 14 amino acids long. Germline V gene sequence: CDR1 SNHLY, CDR2 FYNNEI. The CDR3 protein is CASASGRDHHEQYF. Here the CDR3 DNA reads TGTGCCAGCGCCTCAGGGCGGGATCACCACGAGCAGTACTTC. The entire variable domain, with the rest obtained from reference TRBV2 and TRBJ2-7, is as follows: EPEVTQTPSHQVTQMGQEVILRCVPISNHLYFYWYRQILGQKVEFLVSFYNNEISEKSEIFDDQFSVERPDGSNFTLKIRSTKLEDSAMYFCASASGRDHHEQYFGPGTRLTVT.

The chain is built from TRBV19 and TRBJ1-5; 7 nucleotides line up with TRBD1. J gave up 0 bases and V 1 base, and 12 bases lay outside the gene matches. The CDR3 contains 19 residues. Germline values: CDR1 LNHDA, CDR2 SQIVND (reference sequence). The chain's CDR3 is CASSIGRRQGWNSNQPQHF. The CDR3 DNA follows: TGTGCCAGTAGTATAGGTAGGAGACAGGGATGGAATAGCAATCAGCCCCAGCATTTT.

This chain joins TRBV20-1 and TRBJ2-7; D ambiguous. Trimming took off 3 bases at V and 6 bases at J, with 15 bases between the two ends. The CDR3 length is 13 residues. Germline CDR1 and CDR2: DFQATT and SNEGSKA (reference sequence). The CDR3 loop is CSASRGGVTEQYF. Here the CDR3 DNA reads TGCAGTGCTAGTAGAGGTGGGGTCACCGAGCAGTACTTC.